This T cell receptor (beta chain) is drawn from a study of regulatory T cells in long-lasting Graves disease. The sample's time point: newly diagnosed GD, antithyroid drugs for less than 3 months. Extracted RNA from PBMCs served as the source of the TCR library. The EDTA tubes were filled with 8 to 9.5 milliliters of drawn peripheral blood. The V and J ends lost 2 bases and 5 bases respectively, with 12 bases between them. The germline CDR1 and CDR2 sequences are GTSNPN and SVGIG (reference sequence). CDR3 length: 13 residues. Arm-PCR of CDR3 regions with iRepertoire HTBI primers generated TCR beta libraries. TCRdb itself ran the multiplex PCR reads through MiXCR, one entry per CDR3 protein. Of about 560,000 distinct CDR3 sequences listed, about 16% were seen once; the top ten hold about 11%. These records were also assigned to another study, of T cells in Graves' hyperthyroidism and ophthalmopathy.

The chain recombines TRBV30 with TRBJ1-1; D not certain. The sequence derives from a man younger than 30 with Graves disease. The starting material was peripheral blood mononuclear cells (PBMCs), obtained at new diagnosis, from a patient treated with antithyroid drugs. CDR3 nucleotides: TGTGCCTGGAGTTTGGTTAGAGGGACTGAAGCTTTCTTT. This codes for CAWSLVRGTEAFF.